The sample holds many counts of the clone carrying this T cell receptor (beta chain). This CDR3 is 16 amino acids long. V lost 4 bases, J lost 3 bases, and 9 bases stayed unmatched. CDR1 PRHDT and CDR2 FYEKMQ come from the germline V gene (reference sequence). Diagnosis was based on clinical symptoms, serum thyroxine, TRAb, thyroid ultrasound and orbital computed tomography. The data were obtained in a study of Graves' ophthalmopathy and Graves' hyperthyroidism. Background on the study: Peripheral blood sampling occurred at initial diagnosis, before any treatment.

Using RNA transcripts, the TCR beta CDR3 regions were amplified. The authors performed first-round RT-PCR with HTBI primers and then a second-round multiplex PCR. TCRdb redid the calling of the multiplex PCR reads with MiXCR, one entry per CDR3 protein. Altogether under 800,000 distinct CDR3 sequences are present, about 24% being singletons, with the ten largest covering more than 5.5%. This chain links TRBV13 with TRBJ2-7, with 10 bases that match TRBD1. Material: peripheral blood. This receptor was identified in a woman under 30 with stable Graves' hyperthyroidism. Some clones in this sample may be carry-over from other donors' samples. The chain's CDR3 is CASSSLGQGDNYEQYF. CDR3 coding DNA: TGTGCCAGCAGCTCCCTTGGACAGGGGGACAACTACGAGCAGTACTTC.